This T cell receptor (beta chain) was sequenced in a study of Graves' ophthalmopathy and Graves' hyperthyroidism. Beta-chain TCR CDR3 regions were amplified from RNA transcripts. An initial RT-PCR round employing HTBI primers preceded a second-round multiplex PCR. TCRdb analysed the multiplex PCR reads with MiXCR anew, one entry per CDR3 protein. The sample yields about 480,000 distinct CDR3 sequences, about an eighth seen once. Patients were left out if they had other autoimmune diseases, uncontrolled infections, pregnancy or lactation. The source of the PBMCs was less than 12 ml of fresh peripheral blood. About this clonotype: Its antigen is as yet unknown.

Whole-study findings and limits: The blood repertoire also included most expanded thyroid clonotypes above 0.001 frequency.

Sequencing input: blood. The TCR originated in a woman under 40 with Graves' ophthalmopathy.

This CDR3 reads CASSLGLAHRGETQYF. CDR3 bases: TGTGCCAGCAGCTTGGGCCTAGCCCACAGGGGAGAGACCCAGTACTTC. The chain has TRBV11-2 and TRBJ2-5; 7 bases fit TRBD1. The germline gives CDR1 SGHAT, CDR2 FQNNGV. The trim removed 3 bases at V and 4 bases at J, leaving 11 bases unmatched. The CDR3 runs to 16 residues.